A selection of T cell receptor beta chains follows, all from one sample in a study of shared clonotypes between healthy human individuals. Assay used: immunoSEQ multiplex PCR; TCRdb lists only in-frame clones, some missing. The profile shows roughly 1 million clones, 75% of them singletons. The specimen sequenced was memory CD4+ T cells sorted from blood. These receptor sequences come from a man in his late teens or twenties in good health. The CDR3 runs from the conserved cysteine through the conserved F or W. Fields, in order: J gene, D gene, clone size, V gene, CDR3 protein, CDR3 DNA. A D gene is named only where the DNA matches it firmly. Rows give clone size only sometimes, using once, few, many, or a class for an expanded clone.

j_call: TRBJ1-6
d_call: .
clone_size: .
v_call: TRBV9
cdr3_aa: CASSGKSGDSYNSPLHF
cdr3_nt: TGTGCCAGCAGTGGCAAATCTGGGGACTCCTATAATTCACCCCTCCACTTT

j_call: TRBJ2-7
d_call: .
clone_size: .
v_call: TRBV7-6
cdr3_aa: CASSLRDTGDSYEQYF
cdr3_nt: TGTGCCAGCAGCTTAAGGGATACGGGAGATAGCTACGAGCAGTACTTC

j_call: TRBJ2-7
d_call: TRBD2
clone_size: .
v_call: TRBV12-5
cdr3_aa: CASGLGLAGSYEQYF
cdr3_nt: TGTGCTAGTGGTTTGGGGCTAGCGGGCTCCTACGAGCAGTACTTC

j_call: TRBJ2-7
d_call: TRBD1
clone_size: few
v_call: TRBV18
cdr3_aa: CASSTGTGMPYEQYF
cdr3_nt: TGTGCCAGCTCAACCGGGACAGGGATGCCCTACGAGCAGTACTTC

j_call: TRBJ2-7
d_call: .
clone_size: .
v_call: TRBV7-8
cdr3_aa: CASSFSGPSSYEQYF
cdr3_nt: TGTGCCAGCAGCTTCAGTGGACCGAGCTCCTACGAGCAGTACTTC

j_call: TRBJ1-3
d_call: .
clone_size: .
v_call: TRBV5-1
cdr3_aa: CASSYPRGTKGNSGNTIYF
cdr3_nt: TGCGCCAGCAGCTACCCACGGGGGACGAAGGGAAACTCTGGAAACACCATATATTTT

j_call: TRBJ2-1
d_call: .
clone_size: .
v_call: TRBV9
cdr3_aa: CASSVAGSNNEQFF
cdr3_nt: TGTGCCAGCAGCGTAGCGGGGAGTAACAATGAGCAGTTCTTC

j_call: TRBJ1-6
d_call: .
clone_size: .
v_call: TRBV28
cdr3_aa: CASRLTGLNSPLHF
cdr3_nt: TGTGCCAGCAGGCTCACAGGGCTTAATTCACCCCTCCACTTT

j_call: TRBJ2-7
d_call: .
clone_size: .
v_call: TRBV15
cdr3_aa: CATSESPEASHEQYF
cdr3_nt: TGTGCCACCAGCGAGAGCCCCGAGGCGAGCCACGAGCAGTACTTC

j_call: TRBJ2-4
d_call: .
clone_size: .
v_call: TRBV19
cdr3_aa: CASSSGGLGKNIQYF
cdr3_nt: TGTGCCAGTAGTAGTGGGGGGCTAGGCAAAAACATTCAGTACTTC

j_call: TRBJ2-2
d_call: .
clone_size: .
v_call: TRBV6-6
cdr3_aa: CASRTPRGLNTGELFF
cdr3_nt: TGTGCCAGCAGGACCCCAAGAGGACTTAACACCGGGGAGCTGTTTTTT

j_call: TRBJ2-1
d_call: .
clone_size: .
v_call: TRBV7-8
cdr3_aa: CASSRGQVGFNEQFF
cdr3_nt: TGTGCCAGCAGCCGGGGGCAGGTAGGTTTTAATGAGCAGTTCTTC

j_call: TRBJ2-5
d_call: .
clone_size: .
v_call: TRBV5-1
cdr3_aa: CASSPRSDQETQYF
cdr3_nt: TGCGCCAGCAGCCCACGAAGCGACCAAGAGACCCAGTACTTC

j_call: TRBJ1-1
d_call: TRBD1
clone_size: .
v_call: TRBV19
cdr3_aa: CASSMMRGLGGTEAFF
cdr3_nt: TGTGCCAGTAGTATGATGAGGGGGCTAGGAGGAACTGAAGCTTTCTTT

j_call: TRBJ1-5
d_call: .
clone_size: .
v_call: TRBV7-9
cdr3_aa: CASSSGTDNPASNQPQHF
cdr3_nt: TGTGCCAGCAGCTCGGGAACAGATAATCCGGCTAGCAATCAGCCCCAGCATTTT

j_call: TRBJ2-1
d_call: .
clone_size: .
v_call: TRBV29-1
cdr3_aa: CSVVRADAYNEQFF
cdr3_nt: TGCAGCGTTGTAAGAGCGGACGCCTACAATGAGCAGTTCTTC

j_call: TRBJ2-2
d_call: TRBD1
clone_size: .
v_call: TRBV2
cdr3_aa: CATQGAINTGELFF
cdr3_nt: TGTGCCACCCAGGGGGCTATAAACACCGGGGAGCTGTTTTTT

j_call: TRBJ1-6
d_call: TRBD1
clone_size: .
v_call: TRBV6-1
cdr3_aa: CASRPGQGPTSPLHF
cdr3_nt: TGTGCCAGCAGACCTGGACAGGGGCCAACATCACCCCTCCACTTT

j_call: TRBJ2-3
d_call: .
clone_size: .
v_call: TRBV28
cdr3_aa: CASSYRGSTDTQYF
cdr3_nt: TGTGCCAGCAGTTACCGTGGCAGCACAGATACGCAGTATTTT

j_call: TRBJ2-1
d_call: .
clone_size: .
v_call: TRBV5-1
cdr3_aa: CASSLSGGDYNEQFF
cdr3_nt: TGCGCCAGCAGCTTGTCTGGGGGAGACTACAATGAGCAGTTCTTC

j_call: TRBJ2-2
d_call: .
clone_size: .
v_call: TRBV5-1
cdr3_aa: CASSWEPGELFF
cdr3_nt: TGCGCCAGCAGCTGGGAACCCGGGGAGCTGTTTTTT

j_call: TRBJ1-1
d_call: TRBD1
clone_size: .
v_call: TRBV5-1
cdr3_aa: CASSYEGQANTEAFF
cdr3_nt: TGCGCCAGCAGCTATGAAGGACAGGCGAACACTGAAGCTTTCTTT

j_call: TRBJ2-5
d_call: .
clone_size: .
v_call: TRBV15
cdr3_aa: CATSRDQGRGAETQYF
cdr3_nt: TGTGCCACCAGCAGAGATCAGGGCAGGGGGGCGGAGACCCAGTACTTC

j_call: TRBJ1-2
d_call: .
clone_size: .
v_call: TRBV7-2
cdr3_aa: CASSYAQAHGYTF
cdr3_nt: TGTGCCAGCAGCTACGCGCAGGCACATGGCTACACCTTC

j_call: TRBJ2-2
d_call: TRBD1
clone_size: .
v_call: TRBV9
cdr3_aa: CASGGQGNTGELFF
cdr3_nt: TGTGCCAGCGGCGGACAGGGTAACACCGGGGAGCTGTTTTTT

j_call: TRBJ2-5
d_call: TRBD2
clone_size: .
v_call: TRBV7-2
cdr3_aa: CASSLVGTSGQETQYF
cdr3_nt: TGTGCCAGCAGCTTAGTAGGGACTAGCGGTCAAGAGACCCAGTACTTC

j_call: TRBJ2-5
d_call: TRBD1
clone_size: .
v_call: TRBV25-1
cdr3_aa: CASSESGQGFQETQYF
cdr3_nt: TGTGCCAGCAGTGAATCTGGACAGGGGTTCCAAGAGACCCAGTACTTC

j_call: TRBJ2-3
d_call: TRBD1
clone_size: .
v_call: TRBV10-3
cdr3_aa: CAISSGTGSDTQYF
cdr3_nt: TGTGCCATCAGCTCCGGGACAGGATCAGATACGCAGTATTTT

j_call: TRBJ1-1
d_call: .
clone_size: .
v_call: TRBV11-2
cdr3_aa: CASSLARIGNTEAFF
cdr3_nt: TGTGCCAGCAGCTTAGCCCGGATTGGGAACACTGAAGCTTTCTTT

j_call: TRBJ2-7
d_call: .
clone_size: .
v_call: TRBV27
cdr3_aa: CASSFSRVRYEQYF
cdr3_nt: TGTGCCAGCAGTTTTTCCCGGGTGAGATACGAGCAGTACTTC

j_call: TRBJ2-2
d_call: .
clone_size: few
v_call: TRBV2
cdr3_aa: CASTNLGSNTGELFF
cdr3_nt: TGTGCCAGCACCAACCTGGGATCGAACACCGGGGAGCTGTTTTTT

j_call: TRBJ2-1
d_call: .
clone_size: once
v_call: TRBV9
cdr3_aa: CASSGGSSYNEQFF
cdr3_nt: TGTGCCAGCAGCGGAGGTTCCTCCTACAATGAGCAGTTCTTC

j_call: TRBJ1-2
d_call: TRBD1
clone_size: .
v_call: TRBV10-3
cdr3_aa: CAISDPGQGGDGYTF
cdr3_nt: TGTGCCATCAGTGATCCGGGACAGGGGGGCGATGGCTACACCTTC

j_call: TRBJ1-6
d_call: .
clone_size: .
v_call: TRBV25-1
cdr3_aa: CASSAPGPLVASPLHF
cdr3_nt: TGTGCCAGCAGTGCACCTGGTCCCCTGGTAGCTTCACCCCTCCACTTT

j_call: TRBJ2-1
d_call: TRBD2
clone_size: .
v_call: TRBV2
cdr3_aa: CASNSGLANEQFF
cdr3_nt: TGTGCCAGCAATTCGGGACTAGCCAATGAGCAGTTCTTC

j_call: TRBJ1-5
d_call: TRBD1
clone_size: .
v_call: TRBV4-2
cdr3_aa: CASSQNLPRTGDNQPQHF
cdr3_nt: TGTGCCAGCAGCCAAAACCTCCCCCGGACAGGGGACAATCAGCCCCAGCATTTT

j_call: TRBJ2-5
d_call: .
clone_size: once
v_call: TRBV6-5
cdr3_aa: CASSYRTETQYF
cdr3_nt: TGTGCCAGCAGTTACCGGACAGAGACCCAGTACTTC

j_call: TRBJ1-3
d_call: .
clone_size: .
v_call: TRBV6-5
cdr3_aa: CASTLDVGPGNTIYF
cdr3_nt: TGTGCCAGCACGTTGGACGTGGGCCCTGGAAACACCATATATTTT

j_call: TRBJ2-7
d_call: .
clone_size: .
v_call: TRBV18
cdr3_aa: CASSMVPDEQYF
cdr3_nt: TGTGCCAGCTCAATGGTCCCAGACGAGCAGTACTTC

j_call: TRBJ1-3
d_call: .
clone_size: .
v_call: TRBV9
cdr3_aa: CASSVALGGIANSGNTIYF
cdr3_nt: TGTGCCAGCAGCGTAGCTTTAGGGGGGATTGCAAACTCTGGAAACACCATATATTTT

j_call: TRBJ2-2
d_call: TRBD2
clone_size: few
v_call: TRBV11-2
cdr3_aa: CASSAGTSGQTGELFF
cdr3_nt: TGTGCCAGCAGCGCGGGGACTAGCGGACAAACCGGGGAGCTGTTTTTT

j_call: TRBJ1-1
d_call: TRBD1
clone_size: .
v_call: TRBV5-4
cdr3_aa: CASYKDRVDTEAFF
cdr3_nt: TGTGCCAGCTATAAAGACAGGGTGGACACTGAAGCTTTCTTT

j_call: TRBJ1-6
d_call: .
clone_size: once
v_call: TRBV30
cdr3_aa: CAWSVGGNNSPLHF
cdr3_nt: TGTGCCTGGAGTGTAGGAGGAAATAATTCACCCCTCCACTTT

j_call: TRBJ1-4
d_call: TRBD1
clone_size: .
v_call: TRBV2
cdr3_aa: CASTKQGASEKLFF
cdr3_nt: TGTGCCAGCACGAAACAGGGGGCTTCCGAAAAACTGTTTTTT

j_call: TRBJ1-4
d_call: TRBD1
clone_size: .
v_call: TRBV5-5
cdr3_aa: CASNDRGLGEKLFF
cdr3_nt: TGTGCCAGCAACGACAGGGGGCTAGGGGAAAAACTGTTTTTT

j_call: TRBJ2-1
d_call: TRBD2
clone_size: .
v_call: TRBV5-6
cdr3_aa: CASSGTSGSRFENEQFF
cdr3_nt: TGTGCCAGCAGCGGGACTAGCGGGAGCAGATTTGAAAATGAGCAGTTCTTC

j_call: TRBJ1-6
d_call: .
clone_size: .
v_call: TRBV7-9
cdr3_aa: CASSLAPAEPPLHF
cdr3_nt: TGTGCCAGCAGCTTAGCGCCGGCCGAACCACCCCTCCACTTT

j_call: TRBJ2-3
d_call: TRBD2
clone_size: .
v_call: TRBV6-1
cdr3_aa: CASSENFPGGGADTQYF
cdr3_nt: TGTGCCAGCAGTGAAAATTTTCCGGGCGGGGGGGCAGATACGCAGTATTTT

j_call: TRBJ1-1
d_call: .
clone_size: once
v_call: TRBV5-4
cdr3_aa: CASSYDRNTEAFF
cdr3_nt: TGTGCCAGCAGCTACGACAGGAACACTGAAGCTTTCTTT

j_call: TRBJ2-5
d_call: TRBD2
clone_size: .
v_call: TRBV6-5
cdr3_aa: CASSYSPAGVKETQYF
cdr3_nt: TGTGCCAGCAGTTACTCTCCAGCGGGGGTGAAAGAGACCCAGTACTTC

j_call: TRBJ1-5
d_call: .
clone_size: .
v_call: TRBV10-3
cdr3_aa: CAISTAEESNQPQHF
cdr3_nt: TGTGCCATCAGCACTGCAGAAGAGTCCAATCAGCCCCAGCATTTT

j_call: TRBJ2-4
d_call: .
clone_size: .
v_call: TRBV11-2
cdr3_aa: CASSLDRVVNIQYF
cdr3_nt: TGTGCCAGCAGCTTAGATAGGGTCGTAAACATTCAGTACTTC